The entry below describes one T cell receptor (beta chain). This clone's antigen is unknown. No per-base quality is available; no much larger clone lies one base away. The receptor library was made with the immunoSEQ multiplex PCR assay. The multiplex PCR relied on a mix of 60 forward primers for TCR Vbeta segments and 13 reverse primers for TCR Jbeta segments. Amplification of the CDR3 region of rearranged TCR beta genes was performed with a multiplex PCR assay on genomic DNA. Amplified TCR beta libraries were sequenced as 87-base-pair reads on the Illumina HiSeq System. The authors' pipeline ran thus. A later analysis counted approximately 74 million unique TCR beta chains across the 666 repertoires, and some 11 million of these chains were shared by at least two donors. A nearest-neighbor algorithm error-corrected the raw reads and collapsed the reads into unique sequences, merging closely related sequences to remove PCR and sequencing errors. CDR3 sequences were aligned to IMGT reference sequences to assign V, D and J gene segments. For a sequence to be retained, a match of at least six nucleotides was required to both a V gene segment and a J gene segment. A rearrangement was called productive if the CDR3 had no stop codons and remained in frame with V and J, and every other rearrangement was called non-productive. Following IMGT convention, CDR3 was defined as the stretch from the second conserved V-encoded cysteine to the conserved J-encoded phenylalanine. The earlier analysis of about 590 of the donors excluded sequences that lacked an unambiguous match to a single V gene segment. In an earlier analysis of 450 to 750 of the donors, a V segment was called functional when productive rearrangements were above 56.7%, and segregating when the standard deviation between donors exceeded 5%. A statistical classification framework was built for diagnosing cytomegalovirus status from the catalog of TCR beta chain sequences. In a later analysis, V and J genes were assigned by comparing TCR nucleotide sequences against IMGT/GENE-DB human TR gene sequences. The TCRdist pipeline was used in a later analysis to assign CDR3 sequences and most-parsimonious VDJ recombination scenarios. A later analysis defined each TCR beta chain by its CDR3 amino acid sequence plus V-gene family, and excluded reads lacking a unique V-gene family. To address suspected cross-contamination and a sequencing artifact, a later analysis removed several hundred highly shared, low-generation-probability nucleotide sequences. In a later analysis, a clonal expansion index for each public chain was calculated from normalized within-repertoire ranks of inferred template counts. In a later analysis, generation probabilities were computed with a VDJ recombination model fitted to out-of-frame rearrangements, and the resulting probabilities were checked against IGoR. Hypergeometric tests were used in a later analysis to score TCR-TCR, TCR-HLA and TCR-CMV co-occurrence, with a repertoire-size bias correction applied to the TCR pairs. In a later analysis, false discovery rates were estimated by permuting HLA or CMV assignments 20 times. In a later analysis, co-occurring TCRs were grouped using DBSCAN, with TCRdist sequence similarity added in when clustering inside HLA-allele-positive subsets. Repertoires with fewer than 30,000 or more than 120,000 public chains, plus five repertoires with anomalous nucleotide sharing, were excluded from co-occurrence clustering. In TCRdb, the immuneACCESS table is reduced to in-frame sequences with V and J assigned. These tables do not hold every clone; where another copy was compared, an unresolved V gene accounts for under half, and the others remain unexplained. D and trimming come from the DNA, and the V and J calls and clone size come from that table. Within this sample are some 180,000 clones, with approximately 80% of them counted one time only. In total, the top ten clones hold 1.3% to 1.5% of the sample.

The cohort comprised 670 or so healthy bone marrow donors. At the time of sampling, every cohort member was nominally healthy, though immune exposures that went unrecorded were likely present. The donor tested CMV seropositive, placing the donor among the 250 to 350 seropositive members of the cohort. A peripheral blood sample was provided by each donor, and peripheral blood mononuclear cells were used for TCR beta sequencing. Genomic DNA was extracted from the blood cell samples with the Qiagen DNeasy Blood Extraction Kit. The data originate from a study of cytomegalovirus exposure and HLA in healthy donors (dated by TCRdb to about 2017). Describing the broader study: An earlier analysis of approximately 640 of the donors reported roughly 300 Gb of sequence data and 117 million unique TCR beta sequences from 150 million to 200 million T cells. Both class I and class II loci were covered by HLA typing, at four-digit resolution. On average, around 240,000 unique TCR beta nucleotide sequences were sequenced per donor among some 430 genotyped donors of the cohort, with 15% to 20% of those sequences being non-productive. Among the approximately 420 genotyped donors, around 79% belonged to the genetic ancestry cluster associated with self-reported Caucasian donors. The study was designed to test whether signatures of past pathogen exposure could be identified by cataloging public T cell receptors. Several DR-DQ haplotypes were handled as single units for association and clustering because linkage in the cohort was strong. Donor age, sex, ethnicity and CMV serostatus were collected together with the repertoire data. Every discovery cohort repertoire had been produced on one sequencing platform. The T cell repertoires of around 730 subjects were profiled by immunosequencing and related to cytomegalovirus serostatus. In a later analysis, previously published TCR beta repertoires from 600 to 850 donors were re-analyzed and high-resolution HLA genotyping was added so that TCR occurrence patterns could be studied. A separate validation cohort of approximately 120 different subjects was used in addition to the roughly 670-subject first cohort. A later genetic analysis took genome-wide SNP genotypes for about 55% of the 666 donors and used that subset as a discovery cohort. An earlier analysis of several hundred of the donors applied high-throughput TCR beta sequencing to assess whether each TCR beta V gene segment acted as functional or pseudogenic. An early release covering 550 to 650 HLA-typed donors comprised approximately 300 gigabases of sequencing data and 65 million to 100 million unique TCR sequences. Typing coverage varied by locus: roughly 620-640 donors for A, B, C, DRB1 and DQB1; some 520 for DQA1; around 570 for DPA1; about 450 for DPB1. High-throughput TCR immunosequencing, statistical association of individual TCRs with disease status, and machine learning were combined to predict cytomegalovirus infection status. The later analysis used no new phenotypic data to find candidate immune exposures, relying instead on TCR beta sequences and their occurrence across donors.

Ends trimmed: V by 6 bases, J by 7 bases; bases unmatched to a gene: 10. Including cysteine and phenylalanine, the CDR3 has 15 amino acids. Only the CDR3 portion is preserved as DNA: 45 bases, with reading frame beginning at the first base. For CDR1 and CDR2, the germline V gene (reference sequence) lists LNHDA and SQIVND. Beyond this particular receptor, the publication reports: The only immune exposure information available for the cohort was CMV serostatus. A later analysis reported that several top co-occurrence clusters appeared linked to parvovirus B19, influenza, CMV and Epstein-Barr virus. Sequencing depth was assumed to be roughly uniform across donors in the presence/absence analyses, though that assumption may not hold. A few of the identified cytomegalovirus-associated TCR beta chains were confirmed in vitro to be specific for cytomegalovirus antigens. Linkage disequilibrium might explain the correlated functional status among segregating V segments, but an unknown experimental factor could not be ruled out. This cohort had only TCR beta chains sequenced, and the lack of alpha or paired-chain data limited which features could be detected. When HLA alleles, especially DR and DQ, strongly co-occurred, TCR associations were difficult to assign to individual alleles. Most TCR sequences were seen in very few donors, while some public TCRs were found in many individuals. A later analysis found that HLA-associated TCR beta chains were more clonally expanded and had lower generation probabilities than equally common non-associated chains. According to a later analysis, most CMV-associated TCR beta chains appeared to be HLA-restricted, and the HLA associations seemed to be driven largely by CMV exposure. A later analysis found that TCR association rates varied across HLA loci, with DRB1 alleles showing the most associated TCRs and HLA-C alleles the fewest. A total of 150 to 200 TCR beta chains were listed by the study as associated with cytomegalovirus. The classifier was reported to diagnose cytomegalovirus status with high specificity and sensitivity in both the original and validation cohorts. The authors suggested that the approach could potentially be extended to other disease states and immunological phenotypes. In a later genetic analysis, a missense DCLRE1C variant was associated with V-gene and J-gene trimming of TCR beta chains, and the association was replicated in an independent cohort. Some IMGT-functional V segments, including TRBV6-2 and TRBV6-3, could not be told apart with the 87-base-pair reads, so those segments were excluded. Because some donors lacked HLA typing at each locus, the association tests relied only on the typed subset. Compared with the approximately 600-donor mean, donors in an Asian-associated ancestry cluster had fewer N-insertions in productive TCRs, according to a later genetic analysis. A later analysis associated approximately 17,000 TCR beta sequences with specific HLA alleles at a false discovery rate of 0.05. A group of highly shared sequence variants was considered likely to be a technical artifact of the sequencing pipeline. A further reported finding was that TCR beta sequences accurately predicted the HLA-A and HLA-B alleles for most subjects in the first cohort. In an earlier analysis of approximately 600 of the donors, most TCR beta V segments were observed in productive rearrangements about 87% or about 30% of the time, broadly matching IMGT annotations. Because counts were too low, fewer than 20 rarely observed V segments, including chromosome 9 orphons, were excluded from the earlier analysis of some 590 of the donors.

The receptor was isolated from a girl aged 5 to 17 in good health and CMV-seropositive. Sequenced material: PBMCs. The rearrangement joined TRBV19 to TRBJ2-1; 9 bases in between match TRBD1. CDR3 region: CASSARDRAVNEQFF. The DNA sequence is given as TGTGCCAGTAGCGCCCGGGACAGGGCAGTAAATGAGCAGTTCTTC.